This TCR beta chain stems from a study of cytomegalovirus exposure and HLA in healthy donors (dated by TCRdb to 2016 to 2017). Notes on the research overall: An earlier analysis of roughly 570 of the donors reported 250 to 300 Gb of sequence data and 95 million to 120 million unique TCR beta sequences obtained from roughly 170 million T cells. HLA typing covered class I and class II loci at four-digit resolution. Using immunosequencing, the study profiled T cell repertoires from fewer than 850 subjects and related those repertoires to cytomegalovirus serostatus. In addition to the first cohort of 666 subjects, a separate validation cohort of 130 or so different subjects was used. To study patterns of TCR occurrence, a later analysis re-analyzed previously published TCR beta repertoires from just over 650 donors and added high-resolution HLA genotyping. The study aimed to test whether cataloging public T cell receptors could reveal signatures of past pathogen exposure. Of the roughly 400 genotyped donors, 81% were placed in the genetic ancestry cluster associated with self-reported Caucasian donors. Donor age, sex, ethnicity and CMV serostatus were compiled alongside the repertoire data. A later genetic analysis used genome-wide SNP genotypes for about 60% of the roughly 700 donors, treating that subset as a discovery cohort. An earlier analysis of about 620 of the donors applied high-throughput TCR beta sequencing to assess whether each TCR beta V gene segment acted as functional or pseudogenic. The later analysis used no new phenotypic data to find candidate immune exposures, relying instead on TCR beta sequences and their occurrence across donors. The study combined high-throughput TCR immunosequencing, statistical association of individual TCRs with disease status, and machine learning to predict cytomegalovirus infection status. On average, 235,054 unique TCR beta nucleotide sequences were sequenced per donor among 398 genotyped donors of the cohort, with roughly 19% of those sequences being non-productive. An early release that covered 640 HLA-typed donors contained approximately 300 gigabases of sequencing data and tens of millions of unique TCR sequences. All discovery cohort repertoires had been generated on a single sequencing platform. Five DR-DQ haplotypes were handled as single units for association and clustering, since linkage in the cohort was strong. The number of donors typed differed by locus, with roughly 620-630 for A, B, C, DRB1 and DQB1, approximately 500 for DQA1, over 600 for DPA1, and 450 to 480 for DPB1.

The paper's findings and limits, for the study overall: According to a later analysis, parvovirus B19, influenza, CMV and Epstein-Barr virus appeared linked to several top co-occurrence clusters. Linkage disequilibrium might explain the correlated functional status among segregating V segments, but an unknown experimental factor could not be excluded. The classifier was reported to diagnose cytomegalovirus status with high specificity and sensitivity in both the original cohort and the validation cohort. Most CMV-associated TCR beta chains appeared to be HLA-restricted in a later analysis, and the HLA associations seemed to be driven largely by CMV exposure. Most TCR sequences were seen in very few donors, while some public TCRs were found in many individuals. According to the authors, the approach could potentially be generalized to other disease states and immunological phenotypes. Because HLA typing was unavailable for some donors at each locus, only the typed subset was used in association tests. Sequencing depth was assumed to be roughly uniform across donors in the presence/absence analyses, though that assumption may not hold. In an earlier analysis of fewer than 700 of the donors, most TCR beta V segments appeared in productive rearrangements about 90% or about 30% of the time, broadly matching IMGT annotations. Some IMGT-functional V segments, including TRBV6-2 and TRBV6-3, could not be told apart with the 87-base-pair reads, so those segments were excluded. A few of the identified cytomegalovirus-associated TCR beta chains were confirmed in vitro to be specific for cytomegalovirus antigens. Only TCR beta chains were sequenced in this cohort, and the absence of alpha or paired-chain data limited detectable features. In the study, some 160 TCR beta chains were listed as associated with cytomegalovirus. Around 16 rarely observed V segments, including chromosome 9 orphons, were excluded from the earlier analysis of several hundred of the donors because counts were too low. A group of highly shared sequence variants was considered likely to be a technical artifact of the sequencing pipeline. According to a later genetic analysis, donors in an Asian-associated ancestry cluster had fewer N-insertions in productive TCRs than the approximately 650-donor mean. When HLA alleles, especially DR and DQ, strongly co-occurred, attributing TCR associations to individual alleles was difficult. According to a later analysis, TCR association rates differed among HLA loci, with DRB1 alleles showing the most associated TCRs and HLA-C alleles showing the fewest. In a later analysis, HLA-associated TCR beta chains showed more clonal expansion and lower generation probabilities than non-associated chains that were equally common. The only immune exposure information available for the cohort was CMV serostatus. A later analysis associated about 18,000 TCR beta sequences with specific HLA alleles at a false discovery rate of 0.05. A later genetic analysis associated a missense DCLRE1C variant with V-gene and J-gene trimming of TCR beta chains, and an independent cohort replicated the association. A further reported finding was that TCR beta sequences accurately predicted the HLA-A and HLA-B alleles for most subjects in the first cohort.

In total, 666 healthy bone marrow donors made up the cohort. Cohort members were all nominally healthy when sampled, although unrecorded immune exposures were likely present. The donor tested CMV seropositive and was one of the 289 seropositive cohort members. Every donor gave a peripheral blood sample, and the peripheral blood mononuclear cells from that sample were used for TCR beta sequencing. Genomic DNA was extracted from the blood cell samples with the Qiagen DNeasy Blood Extraction Kit. Libraries were made using the immunoSEQ multiplex PCR assay. For the multiplex PCR, a mixture combining 60 forward primers for TCR Vbeta segments and 13 reverse primers for TCR Jbeta segments was used. A multiplex PCR assay on genomic DNA amplified the CDR3 region of rearranged TCR beta genes. Amplified TCR beta libraries were sequenced as 87-base-pair reads on the Illumina HiSeq System. The study's own analysis went as follows. In a later analysis, tens of millions of unique TCR beta chains were counted across the roughly 670 repertoires, and approximately 11 million of these chains were shared by at least two donors. Raw reads were error-corrected and collapsed into unique sequences with a nearest-neighbor algorithm that merged closely related sequences to remove PCR and sequencing errors. CDR3 sequences were aligned to IMGT reference sequences to assign V, D and J gene segments. For a sequence to be retained, a match of at least six nucleotides was required to both a V gene segment and a J gene segment. Rearrangements were classified as productive when the CDR3 lacked stop codons and remained in frame with V and J, and all other rearrangements were classified as non-productive. Following IMGT convention, CDR3 was defined as the stretch from the second conserved V-encoded cysteine up to the conserved J-encoded phenylalanine. Sequences without an unambiguous match to a single V gene segment were excluded from the earlier analysis of a few hundred of the donors. An earlier analysis of about 590 of the donors classified V segments as functional when productive rearrangements were above 56.7% and as segregating when the standard deviation between donors was above 5%. To diagnose cytomegalovirus status from the catalog of TCR beta chain sequences, a statistical classification framework was built. In a later analysis, TCR nucleotide sequences were compared against IMGT/GENE-DB human TR gene sequences so that V and J genes could be assigned. A later analysis assigned CDR3 sequences and most-parsimonious VDJ recombination scenarios with the TCRdist pipeline. In a later analysis, every TCR beta chain was defined by the combination of its CDR3 amino acid sequence and its V-gene family, and reads without a unique V-gene family were dropped. As a way to deal with suspected cross-contamination and a sequencing artifact, a later analysis dropped more than 500 nucleotide sequences that were highly shared and had low generation probability. In a later analysis, a clonal expansion index for each public chain was calculated from normalized within-repertoire ranks of inferred template counts. Generation probabilities in a later analysis came from a VDJ recombination model fitted to out-of-frame rearrangements, and those results were checked against IGoR. A later analysis scored TCR-TCR, TCR-HLA and TCR-CMV co-occurrence with hypergeometric tests, applying a repertoire-size bias correction to TCR pairs. To estimate false discovery rates, a later analysis permuted the HLA or CMV assignments 20 times. A later analysis grouped co-occurring TCRs with DBSCAN, adding TCRdist sequence similarity when clustering within HLA-allele-positive subsets. Repertoires with fewer than 30,000 or more than 120,000 public chains were left out of co-occurrence clustering, as were a few repertoires with anomalous nucleotide sharing. The immuneACCESS repertoire file appears here via TCRdb, limited to in-frame rearrangements. These files lack a portion of the clones; in checked studies, under half of the deficit traces to unresolved V genes, and the cause of the others is not known. That table is the source of V, J and clone size, and D and trimming were worked out from the DNA. The sample table records around 100,000 clones; roughly 70% of these occur just once. Around 16% of the sample comes from the top ten.

As to this clone: This clone's antigen is unknown. Within one base of it there is no much larger clone, and no base qualities were kept.

Counted from cysteine to phenylalanine, this CDR3 has 15 amino acids. Of all the DNA, just the CDR3 is kept, 45 bases in frame from base 1. From V the trimming removes 1 base and from J it removes 6 bases, while the gene matches leave 4 bases of the junction unaccounted for. The germline V gene supplies CDR1 LGHNA and CDR2 YNFKEQ. This receptor chain uses TRBV4-2 and TRBJ2-2, with 8 bases in between that match TRBD2. This receptor was taken from a woman under 30 in good health and CMV-seropositive. The sample was PBMCs. The CDR3 region reads CASSQAPGGSGELFF. The DNA reads as follows: TGTGCCAGCAGCCAAGCCCCGGGGGGGTCCGGGGAGCTGTTTTTT.